The 20 T cell receptor beta chains below all came from one sample that was sequenced in a study of blood T cell repertoires in COVID-19. The method was immunoSEQ multiplex PCR; TCRdb's version includes in-frame clones alone and lacks a portion of them. The sample shows over 60,000 clones, roughly 84% of them seen only once. Sequencing was performed on peripheral blood. Receptors originate from a human donor in a cohort sampled during active COVID-19.

This sequence joins TRBV21-1 and TRBJ2-3; the table's D call of TRBD2 was not tested on the DNA. TRBV21-1 is classified as a pseudogene. CDR3 length: 15 amino acids. The CDR3 nucleotides read TGTGCCAGCAGCAAAGAGTCGCGGGGAACAGATACGCAGTATTTT. Translating gives CASSKESRGTDTQYF.

This rearrangement joins TRBV5-1 to TRBJ2-7; D may be TRBD1 (6 bases). The ends were cut back, 8 bases at V and 2 bases at J, with 20 bases in the middle. Germline V gives CDR1 SGHRS, CDR2 YFSETQ. The CDR3 is made up of 15 amino acids. As DNA, the CDR3 is TGCGCCAGTCCCGTTCATGGGACAAAGACCTACGAGCAGTACTTC. The encoded protein is CASPVHGTKTYEQYF. The variable domain in full, with the rest retrieved from reference TRBV5-1 and TRBJ2-7, is KAGVTQTPRYLIKTRGQQVTLSCSPISGHRSVSWYQQTPGQGLQFLFEYFSETQRNKGNFPGRFSGRQFSNSRSEMNVSTLELGDSALYLCASPVHGTKTYEQYFGPGTRLTVT.

The chain joins TRBV29-1 to TRBJ2-1, with a weak D call TRBD2 (6 bases). V gave up 4 bases and J gave up 7 bases, with 26 bases separating them. This CDR3 contains 17 residues. The germline gives CDR1 SQVTM, CDR2 ANQGSEA. The DNA for the CDR3 is TGCAGCGTTGTTCCCTATAGCGGCGGGGAGAGGGATAATGAGCAGTTCTTC. Protein: CSVVPYSGGERDNEQFF.

The V gene is TRBV19, the J gene TRBJ2-3, with 14 bases lining up with TRBD2. The V gene's germline CDR1 is LNHDA and CDR2 SQIVND (reference sequence). The CDR3 spans 23 residues. After removal of 3 bases from V and 0 bases from J, the junction contained 20 bases not matched to a gene. This chain's CDR3 is CASSITTGLAGTSGSRSTDTQYF. In DNA, the CDR3 is TGTGCCAGTAGTATCACTACAGGTTTAGCCGGGACTAGCGGGAGTCGTAGCACAGATACGCAGTATTTT.

This clone has a single count. The chain recombines TRBV6-2 or TRBV6-3 with TRBJ1-2; 11 nucleotides match TRBD1. CDR1 and CDR2 (germline): MNHEY, SVGEGT. V trimming: 2 bases; J trimming: 6 bases; junction bases outside the gene matches: 5. The CDR3 is 15 amino acids. The CDR3 DNA is TGTGCCAGCAGTTACCTAGGACAGGGGGCAGATGGCTACACCTTC. Its protein product is CASSYLGQGADGYTF.

The CDR3, as DNA: TGTGCCAGCAGCGACCCCGGGACAGGGAAATACGAGCAGTACTTC. Encoded protein: CASSDPGTGKYEQYF. This chain uses TRBV28 with TRBJ2-7, with 9 positions matching TRBD1. Germline V gives CDR1 MDHEN, CDR2 SYDVKM. V dropped 6 bases and J dropped 4; count of bases not matched to a gene: 10. The CDR3 consists of 15 residues.

The V call is TRBV5-1, the J call TRBJ2-7; TRBD1 aligns across 10 bases. Germline values: CDR1 SGHRS, CDR2 YFSETQ. With V trimmed by 4 bases and J by 4 bases, 5 bases remained unmatched. The CDR3 runs to 14 residues. The CDR3 reads CASSPRQGAYEQYF. The CDR3 bases are TGCGCCAGCAGCCCAAGACAGGGGGCTTACGAGCAGTACTTC.

This clone was seen repeatedly, ten times or more. The rearrangement uses TRBV18 and TRBJ1-1, with TRBD1 identical over 7 bases. CDR3 length equals 14 residues. The J segment lost 5 bases and the V segment lost 5 bases, leaving 8 bases of the junction unmatched. Germline loops: CDR1 KGHSH, CDR2 LQKENI. The CDR3 DNA reads as TGTGCCAGCTCAGCGGACAGGCGGGGAACTGAAGCTTTCTTT. Its translation is CASSADRRGTEAFF.

This chain links TRBV18 with TRBJ1-2; D not resolved. Trimming took off 1 base at V and 8 bases at J, with 17 bases between the two ends. The CDR3 totals 15 residues. The V gene's germline CDR1 is KGHSH and CDR2 LQKENI. CDR3: CASSPQAERIIGYTF. For the CDR3, the DNA is TGTGCCAGCTCACCACAGGCAGAGAGGATCATCGGCTACACCTTC. Supplemented by reference TRBV18 and TRBJ1-2, the full variable domain reads NAGVMQNPRHLVRRRGQEARLRCSPMKGHSHVYWYRQLPEEGLKFMVYLQKENIIDESGMPKERFSAEFPKEGPSILRIQQVVRGDSAAYFCASSPQAERIIGYTFGSGTRLTVV.

V usage is TRBV10-2 and J usage is TRBJ1-3, with D perhaps matching TRBD1 (6 bases). CDR3 length: 15 residues. From germline, CDR1 is WSHSY and CDR2 SAAADI. Trimming stripped 2 bases from V and 0 bases from J, with 8 bases between. This chain's CDR3 is CASSERTDSGNTIYF. The CDR3, as DNA: TGCGCCAGCAGTGAGAGGACAGACTCTGGAAACACCATATATTTT.

The J gene is TRBJ2-7, the V gene TRBV7-3, with a possible D match to TRBD1 (6 bases). V lost 4 bases and J 0 bases, leaving 10 bases between the germline ends. Per the germline V gene, CDR1 is SGHTA and CDR2 is FQGTGA. This CDR3 spans 14 amino acids. CDR3 DNA: TGTGCCAGCAGCTCCCAGGGGACCTCCTACGAGCAGTACTTC. Amino acids: CASSSQGTSYEQYF.

This clone was seen more than once but under ten times. V is TRBV3-1 (or the pseudogene TRBV3-2) and J is TRBJ1-2, with D unresolved. The CDR3 has 12 amino acids. V was trimmed by 6 bases and J by 8 bases, leaving 13 bases between them. Germline values: CDR1 LGHDT, CDR2 YNNKEL (reference sequence). CDR3 loop: CASRDTEGGYTF. The CDR3 DNA sequence: TGTGCCAGCAGAGACACCGAAGGCGGCTACACCTTC.

This rearrangement joins TRBV29-1 to TRBJ2-3; 8 nucleotides align to TRBD2. Trimming at V came to 1 base and at J to 2 bases, leaving 5 bases not matched to a gene. Looked up from germline, CDR1 is SQVTM and CDR2 is ANQGSEA. The CDR3 runs 15 residues. DNA of the CDR3: TGCAGCGTTGAAGGGTCGGGAGGGCTCACAGATACGCAGTATTTT. Its translation: CSVEGSGGLTDTQYF.

This clone appeared a few times. V gene TRBV7-9 combines with J gene TRBJ2-7; D might be TRBD2 (5 bases). The CDR3 runs to 13 residues. The V gene's germline CDR1 is SEHNR and CDR2 FQNEAQ (reference sequence). V lost 3 bases and J lost 3, with 9 bases in between. The CDR3 protein is CASSLDSFYEQYF. In nucleotides, the CDR3 is TGTGCCAGCAGCTTGGACTCCTTCTACGAGCAGTACTTC. The whole variable domain, remainder taken from reference TRBV7-9 and TRBJ2-7, is DTGVSQNPRHKITKRGQNVTFRCDPISEHNRLYWYRQTLGQGPEFLTYFQNEAQLEKSRLLSDRFSAERPKGSFSTLEIQRTEQGDSAMYLCASSLDSFYEQYFGPGTRLTVT.

The chain joins TRBV7-6 to TRBJ2-7; 9 nucleotides agree with TRBD1. CDR3 length equals 16 residues. Trimming cost V 4 bases and J 7 bases; bases outside gene matches: 14. The germline gives CDR1 SGHVS, CDR2 FNYEAQ. The CDR3 region has the DNA TGTGCCAGCAGCTCGGGGGGAACAGGGGGCAAAATAGAGCAGTACTTC. Translating gives CASSSGGTGGKIEQYF.

This rearrangement joins TRBV5-6 to TRBJ2-2; D is undetermined. CDR1 is SGHDT and CDR2 is YYEEEE in the germline V gene. Trimming shortened V by 0 bases and J by 4 bases, and 7 bases separated the two germline ends. There are 14 residues in the CDR3. This CDR3 reads CASSLEFSTGELFF. DNA of the CDR3: TGTGCCAGCAGCTTGGAATTCAGCACCGGGGAGCTGTTTTTT.

The CDR3 loop reads CASSFGTGYNEQFF. The CDR3, as DNA: TGTGCCAGCAGTTTCGGGACAGGTTACAATGAGCAGTTCTTC. J is TRBJ2-1 and V is TRBV28; 8 nucleotides line up with TRBD1. With V trimmed by 3 bases and J by 4 bases, 2 bases remained unmatched. Germline CDR1 reads MDHEN; CDR2 reads SYDVKM. The CDR3 length is 14 residues.

The CDR3, as DNA: TGTGCCAGTAGTTTCCAGGGAACTCAGCCCCAGCATTTT. Translated: CASSFQGTQPQHF. The J gene is TRBJ1-5, the V gene TRBV19; TRBD1 is a possible D gene (5 bases). In germline, CDR1 is LNHDA, CDR2 SQIVND (reference sequence). The CDR3 is made up of 13 amino acids. V gave up 5 bases and J gave up 6 bases, with 11 bases separating them.

The chain carries TRBV5-1 and TRBJ2-5; 8 bases match TRBD2. V lost 0 bases, J lost 5 bases, and 9 bases stayed unmatched. The germline V gene encodes CDR1 SGHRS and CDR2 YFSETQ. The length of the CDR3 is 16 residues. The CDR3 reads CASSLAQGSGTETQYF. In nucleotides, the CDR3 is TGCGCCAGCAGCTTGGCTCAGGGTAGCGGGACGGAGACCCAGTACTTC.

In its sample, this clone was seen a few times. The chain has TRBV7-7 and TRBJ1-4; TRBD1 matches at 7 bases. Trimming cost V 5 bases and J 8 bases; bases outside gene matches: 11. The germline CDR1 and CDR2 sequences are SSHAT and FNYEAQ (reference sequence). The CDR3 totals 15 residues. This CDR3 is CASSATGTRGEKLFF. For the CDR3, the DNA is TGTGCCAGCAGCGCGACAGGGACTAGAGGAGAAAAACTGTTTTTT.